The T cell receptor (beta chain) under discussion was sequenced for a study of blood T cells in healthy people across ages (dated by TCRdb to the mid-2010s). Regarding the research as a whole: In model experiments, template switching captured roughly one uniquely barcoded TCR beta cDNA molecule for every two T cells. The study measured age-related changes in TCR beta repertoire diversity using deep sequencing normalized with unique cDNA molecular identifiers. The donors were divided into four age groups: young (average around 15 years), middle-aged (around 41), aged (approximately 62) and long-lived (82). To avoid experimental bias, donors of different ages were randomly spread across the sequencing lanes. The study analyzed two additional independent replicas of 1 million unique cDNA reads from the same blood draw for two donors, one aged 18 to 30 and one aged 80 or older.

The CDR3 measures 15 amino acids from cysteine to phenylalanine. Left in the record is the CDR3 DNA by itself, 45 bases read in frame from the first base. Looking up the germline V gene (reference sequence) yields CDR1 SEHNR and CDR2 FQNEAQ. V is pruned by 5 bases and J by 0 bases, leaving 4 bases of the junction without a gene match. Systemically healthy Caucasian individuals from Russia, 35 to 50 in total and aged about 6 to 95 years, were included as donors. Around 10 milliliters of peripheral blood were drawn from each donor into EDTA-treated Vacutainer tubes. Ficoll-Paque density-gradient centrifugation was used to isolate PBMCs, with at least 6.5 million per sample. Total RNA was extracted from PBMCs with Trizol reagent, with at least 6 micrograms obtained per sample. For every donor, flow cytometry on a PBMC aliquot measured the percentage of naive CD45RAhigh/CD27high T cells. General findings and caveats noted by the study authors: Estimates of total diversity from one million sequenced T cells were regarded as lower bounds and underestimates. Observed TCR beta diversity correlated strongly with the percentage of naive T cells measured by flow cytometry. Compared with the aged group, more naive CD4+ T cells, fewer expanded clones and increased TCR diversity were shown by the long-lived group, suggesting age selection. Because donor CMV infection status was unknown, age-related changes in expanded clonotypes were potentially confounded. Observed TCR beta diversity per million T cells fell roughly linearly with age, and a significant reduction was already apparent by age roughly 40. Since profiling was done on bulk unsorted PBMCs, naive and antigen-experienced compartments could not be conclusively compared.

The library was generated by 5' RACE. Sequenced on an Illumina HiSeq 2500. A second PCR of about 6 to 11 cycles was performed with a sample-barcoded 5' primer and a J-beta primer mix. Each TCR beta cDNA molecule received a unique molecular identifier from a template-switch 5' adaptor carrying 12 random nucleotides. At least 2.5 million CDR3-containing paired-end reads were obtained from each sample. First-strand cDNA synthesis was performed from all RNA using the Mint cDNA synthesis kit, with priming by a TRBC-specific oligonucleotide. After uracil-DNA glycosylase treatment, a first 18-cycle PCR used universal primers M1SS and BC2_uni_R on all cDNA. On the study's bioinformatics: Each sample was normalized by randomly selecting 1 million high-quality reads, each carrying a distinct molecular identifier. Reads sharing molecular identifiers were discarded rather than binned into consensus sequences. MiTCR, with a Q25 quality threshold and the strictest error-elimination algorithm, was used for CDR3 identification, clonotype clustering and error correction. Lower-bound total TCR beta diversity was estimated with a nonparametric unseen species model using Euler transformation. The public sequencing data were trimmed at Q25 with fastp and processed into clonotypes with MiXCR by TCRdb, which kept only in-frame beta chains. CDR3 protein duplicates are merged, each entry listing the most common genes and DNA. TCRdb's processing, not the authors' own work, is the source of the V and J calls. Within this sample are around 650,000 distinct CDR3 sequences, with approximately 30% of them counted one time only. Roughly 14% of the sample is held by the ten biggest clonotypes.

This clonotype was seen repeatedly, ten times or more. Its antigen is not yet known. Base qualities are not at hand, and no much larger clone is one base apart. Rearrangement joined TRBV7-9 to TRBJ2-1; TRBD2 fits 7 bases in the junction. Sequences were obtained from blood. The receptor's source is a woman of 80 years or more in good health. Donor details come from another sample of the same person, matched by shared clones. The nucleotide sequence is given as TGTGCCAGCAGCCCGCGGGGGAACTCCTACAATGAGCAGTTCTTC. It translates as CASSPRGNSYNEQFF.